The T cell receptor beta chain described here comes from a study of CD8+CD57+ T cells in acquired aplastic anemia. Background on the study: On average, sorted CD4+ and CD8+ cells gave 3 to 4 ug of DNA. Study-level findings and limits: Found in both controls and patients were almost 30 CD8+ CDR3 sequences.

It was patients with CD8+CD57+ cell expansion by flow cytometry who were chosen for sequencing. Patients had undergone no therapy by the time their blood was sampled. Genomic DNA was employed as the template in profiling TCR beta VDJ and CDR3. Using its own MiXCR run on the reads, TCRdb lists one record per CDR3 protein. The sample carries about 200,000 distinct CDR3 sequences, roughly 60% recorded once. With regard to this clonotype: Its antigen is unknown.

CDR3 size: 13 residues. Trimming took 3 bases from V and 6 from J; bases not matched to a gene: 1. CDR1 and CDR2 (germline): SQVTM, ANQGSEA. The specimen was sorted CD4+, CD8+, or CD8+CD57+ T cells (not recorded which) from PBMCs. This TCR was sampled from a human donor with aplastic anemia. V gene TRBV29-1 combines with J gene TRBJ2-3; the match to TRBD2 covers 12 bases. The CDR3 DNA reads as TGCAGCGTTGACGGGACTAGCGGGGATACGCAGTATTTT. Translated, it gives CSVDGTSGDTQYF.